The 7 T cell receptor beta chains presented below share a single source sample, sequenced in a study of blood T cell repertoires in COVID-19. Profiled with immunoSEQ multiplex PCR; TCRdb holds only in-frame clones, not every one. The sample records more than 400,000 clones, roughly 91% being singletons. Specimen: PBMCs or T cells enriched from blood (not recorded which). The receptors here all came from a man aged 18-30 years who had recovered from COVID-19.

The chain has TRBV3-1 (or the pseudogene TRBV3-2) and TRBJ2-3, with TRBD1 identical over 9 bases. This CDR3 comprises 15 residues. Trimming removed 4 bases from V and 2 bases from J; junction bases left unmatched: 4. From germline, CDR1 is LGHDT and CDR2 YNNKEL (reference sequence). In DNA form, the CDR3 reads TGTGCCAGCAGCCCAAGGGACAGGGCCACAGATACGCAGTATTTT. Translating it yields CASSPRDRATDTQYF.

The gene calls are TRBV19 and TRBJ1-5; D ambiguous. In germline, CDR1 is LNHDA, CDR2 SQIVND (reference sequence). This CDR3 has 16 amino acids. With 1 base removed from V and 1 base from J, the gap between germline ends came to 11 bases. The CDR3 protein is CASSIAGEASNQPQHF. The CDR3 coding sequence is TGTGCCAGTAGTATAGCGGGAGAGGCGAGCAATCAGCCCCAGCATTTT.

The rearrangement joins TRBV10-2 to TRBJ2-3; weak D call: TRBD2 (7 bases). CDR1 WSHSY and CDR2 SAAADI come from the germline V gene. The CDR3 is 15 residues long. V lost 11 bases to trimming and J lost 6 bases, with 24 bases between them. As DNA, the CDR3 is TGCGCCGCGACACCGGCGGCGGGGGCGGGGGATACGCAGTATTTT. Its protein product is CAATPAAGAGDTQYF.

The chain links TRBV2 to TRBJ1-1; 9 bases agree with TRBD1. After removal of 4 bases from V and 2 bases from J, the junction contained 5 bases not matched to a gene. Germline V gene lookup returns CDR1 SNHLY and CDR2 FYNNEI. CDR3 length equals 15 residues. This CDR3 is CASSVDRGINTEAFF. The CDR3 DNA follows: TGTGCCAGCAGTGTAGACAGGGGGATCAACACTGAAGCTTTCTTT.

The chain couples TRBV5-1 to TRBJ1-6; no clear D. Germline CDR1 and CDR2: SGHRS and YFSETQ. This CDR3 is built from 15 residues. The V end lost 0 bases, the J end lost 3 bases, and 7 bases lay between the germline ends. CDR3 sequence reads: CASSLGGVYNSPLHF. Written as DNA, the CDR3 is TGCGCCAGCAGCTTGGGAGGAGTCTATAATTCACCCCTCCACTTT.

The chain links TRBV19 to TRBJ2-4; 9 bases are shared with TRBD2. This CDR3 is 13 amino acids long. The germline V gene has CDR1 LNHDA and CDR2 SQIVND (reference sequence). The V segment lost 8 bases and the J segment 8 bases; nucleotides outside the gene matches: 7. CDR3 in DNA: TGTGCCAGTGCATCAGCGGGGGGCTACATTCAGTACTTC. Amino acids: CASASAGGYIQYF.

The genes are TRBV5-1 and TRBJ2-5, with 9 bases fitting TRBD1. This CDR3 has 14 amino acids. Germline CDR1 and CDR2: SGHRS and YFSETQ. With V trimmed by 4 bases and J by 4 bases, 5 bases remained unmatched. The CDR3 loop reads CASSTGQGLETQYF. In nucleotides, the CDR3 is TGCGCCAGCAGCACCGGACAGGGGCTAGAGACCCAGTACTTC.